This T cell receptor beta chain derives from a study of cytomegalovirus exposure and HLA in healthy donors. Concerning this clone: As yet, its antigen is unknown.

PCR amplification relied on 60 Vbeta primers (plus 13 Jbeta primers). TCRdb's table, derived via immunoSEQ multiplex PCR, lists solely in-frame clones and lacks some. This sample carries about 100,000 clones, under 85% of them seen once, and the ten largest clones take roughly 3.9%. The trim removed 2 bases at V and 10 bases at J, leaving 6 bases unmatched. In germline, CDR1 is SGHNT, CDR2 YYREEE (reference sequence). This CDR3 has 13 amino acids. Points from the study as a whole: Researchers reportedly found TCR beta sequences accurately predicted most subjects' HLA-A and HLA-B alleles. More clonal expansion characterized HLA-associated TCR beta chains than equally common others in a later analysis. Around 18,000 TCR beta sequences were associated with HLA alleles at 0.05 false discovery rate in a later analysis. In vitro, a few CMV-associated chains proved specific for CMV antigens.

The specimen was PBMCs. This receptor was taken from a male donor in good health and CMV-seronegative. The chain links TRBV5-4 to TRBJ2-3, with 8 bases identical to TRBD1. CDR3 amino acids: CASSFYGQGAQYF. CDR3 bases: TGTGCCAGCAGCTTCTACGGACAGGGAGCGCAGTATTTT.